A selection of T cell receptor beta chains follows, all from one sample in a study of T-cell reconstitution after alpha-beta-depleted transplantation in children. One entry per CDR3 protein results from TCRdb running MiXCR on the PCR reads. Found here are around 93,000 distinct CDR3 sequences, 8% to 9% of them singletons; the top ten hold under 8%. This material consisted of PBMCs from the stem cell graft donor, taken from the stem cell graft. These receptors were collected from a human donor who donated a stem cell graft to a child with congenital amegakaryocytic thrombocytopenia. The CDR3 runs from the conserved cysteine through the conserved F or W. The D gene is left open where the match is weak. The size entry is marked missing in some rows and otherwise reads once, few, many or a size class.

D | size | J | V | CDR3 | DNA
NA | many | TRBJ1-1 | TRBV7-9 | CASSPGWGPF | TGTGCCAGCAGCCCCGGGTGGGGGCCGTTT
NA | many | TRBJ1-6 | TRBV20-1 | CSARDGRVTYNSPLHF | TGCAGTGCTAGAGATGGGCGGGTAACCTATAATTCACCCCTCCACTTT
TRBD1 | many | TRBJ2-5 | TRBV7-8 | CASSSGTVQETQYF | TGTGCCAGCAGCTCCGGGACAGTACAAGAGACCCAGTACTTC
TRBD1 | many | TRBJ2-1 | TRBV5-1 | CASSTPGQGIYEQFF | TGCGCCAGCAGCACACCGGGACAGGGAATTTATGAGCAGTTCTTC
NA | many | TRBJ2-1 | TRBV12-3/TRBV12-4 | CASSLSGVNEQFF | TGTGCCAGCAGTTTATCTGGAGTCAATGAGCAGTTCTTC
NA | many | TRBJ2-7 | TRBV10-3 | CAISARDGGRYEQYF | TGTGCCATCAGTGCCCGGGACGGCGGACGCTACGAGCAGTACTTC
NA | many | TRBJ2-1 | TRBV15 | CATSRADDWSSYNEQFF | TGTGCCACCAGCAGAGCCGACGACTGGAGCTCCTACAATGAGCAGTTCTTC
NA | NA | TRBJ2-7 | TRBV12-2 | CASRPRPCRVEYEQYF | TGTGCAAGTCGCCCGCGACCTTGTAGGGTAGAATACGAGCAGTACTTC
NA | many | TRBJ1-1 | TRBV5-6 | CASSLDAGASMAEAFF | TGTGCCAGCAGCTTGGACGCGGGGGCAAGTATGGCTGAAGCTTTCTTT
TRBD2 | many | TRBJ2-5 | TRBV6-5 | CASSYERGGFKETQYF | TGTGCCAGCAGTTACGAGCGGGGGGGCTTCAAAGAGACCCAGTACTTC
NA | many | TRBJ1-5 | TRBV20-1 | CSAMRDSNQPQHF | TGCAGTGCTATGAGGGATAGCAATCAGCCCCAGCATTTT
NA | many | TRBJ1-6 | TRBV5-1 | CASSLGGTYNSPLHF | TGCGCCAGCAGCTTGGGAGGGACCTATAATTCACCCCTCCACTTT